The 22 T cell receptor beta chains below all came from one sample that was sequenced in a study of tumor-infiltrating lymphocytes in oesophageal squamous cell carcinoma. One entry per CDR3 protein results from TCRdb running MiXCR on the PCR reads. Among 15,000 to 20,000 distinct CDR3 sequences listed, approximately 46% were seen once. Sequencing was done on a sample of blood. The receptors stem from a female donor with esophageal squamous cell carcinoma.

There are many counts of this clonotype. The V gene is TRBV5-6, the J gene TRBJ2-7; 10 bases agree with TRBD2. In germline, CDR1 is SGHDT, CDR2 YYEEEE. The V segment lost 4 bases and the J segment 5 bases; nucleotides outside the gene matches: 6. The CDR3 runs 14 residues. The CDR3 DNA sequence: TGTGCCAGCAGCCCAAGCGGGAGGGCCCACGAGCAGTACTTC. Encoded protein: CASSPSGRAHEQYF.

J is TRBJ1-1 and V is TRBV7-9, with TRBD1 as a possible D gene (6 bases). The CDR3 spans 14 residues. V was trimmed by 5 bases and J by 3 bases, leaving 13 bases between them. CDR1 and CDR2 from the germline V gene are SEHNR and FQNEAQ (reference sequence). The CDR3 DNA is TGTGCCAGCAGCGTACAGGGTTTAGACACTGAAGCTTTCTTT. This encodes CASSVQGLDTEAFF.

Points on this clonotype: Because it lacks the conserved phenylalanine or tryptophan at the end, this CDR3 is likely a read error. The DNA is left out, because the CDR3 cannot be placed on it with certainty; the CDR3 is given as TCRdb lists it. The chain uses TRBV7-3 and TRBJ2-7; the table names TRBD1, a call not compared with the DNA. The CDR3 is 17 residues long, counting both termini. Germline CDR1 and CDR2: SGHTA and FQGTGA. The CDR3 protein is CASSSTGTGYNGYTFGS.

By its share, this clonotype is large. The gene calls are TRBV7-3 and TRBJ2-5; D gene ambiguous. The germline gives CDR1 SGHTA, CDR2 FQGTGA. The CDR3 length is 15 residues. Between the trimmed V and J ends, which lost 2 bases and 1 base, there was a span of 11 bases. The CDR3 nucleotides read TGTGCCAGCAGCTTATTTGCCGGCTTCCAAGAGACCCAGTACTTC. Amino acid sequence: CASSLFAGFQETQYF.

This rearrangement joins TRBV12-3 or TRBV12-4 to TRBJ2-3; the match to TRBD2 covers 13 bases. V trimming: 4 bases; J trimming: 4 bases; junction bases outside the gene matches: 8. CDR3 length: 17 amino acids. CDR3 bases: TGTGCCAGCAGTTCTACAGGACTAGCGGGGGTATCAGATACGCAGTATTTT. It translates to CASSSTGLAGVSDTQYF.

This chain connects TRBV12-3 or TRBV12-4 to TRBJ2-3; D may match TRBD1 or TRBD2 (5 bases each). V was cut by 5 bases and J by 0 bases, with 12 bases left in between. This CDR3 has 15 residues. For the CDR3, the DNA is TGTGCCAGCAGTCGGGACGGAACTAGCACAGATACGCAGTATTTT. Its protein is CASSRDGTSTDTQYF.

The rearrangement links TRBV18 to TRBJ1-4, with TRBD1 matching over 12 bases. J gave up 8 bases and V 6 bases, and 4 bases lay outside the gene matches. CDR1 KGHSH and CDR2 LQKENI come from the germline V gene. This CDR3 has 14 residues. The CDR3 here is CASSPGTGGEKLFF. DNA of the CDR3: TGTGCCAGCTCCCCCGGGACAGGGGGCGAAAAACTGTTTTTT.

This clonotype appeared a few times. This chain joins TRBV5-6 and TRBJ2-7; D is undetermined. V gave up 2 bases and J gave up 0 bases, with 12 bases separating them. CDR3 size: 15 residues. Germline assignment: CDR1 SGHDT and CDR2 YYEEEE. The CDR3 here is CASSFLGYSSYEQYF. The CDR3, as DNA: TGTGCCAGCAGCTTTTTGGGGTATAGCTCCTACGAGCAGTACTTC.

The chain employs TRBV5-1 and TRBJ2-5; 12 bases are a match to TRBD2. The J call is in doubt because the DNA end fits TRBJ2-1 better. The germline gives CDR1 SGHRS, CDR2 YFSETQ. The CDR3 is made up of 15 amino acids. The CDR3 DNA reads as TGCGCCAGCACCGAGGGACTAGCGGGCTCCTACGAGCAGTTCTTC. Translating it yields CASTEGLAGSYEQFF.

This clonotype was seen repeatedly, ten times or more. The rearrangement uses TRBV5-1 and TRBJ1-2, with D possibly matching TRBD1 (6 bases). Trimming left V 4 bases short and J 8 bases short, with 18 bases between. The CDR3 loop spans 14 amino acids. Germline-derived CDR1 and CDR2 are SGHRS and YFSETQ. CDR3 region: CASSAFRPGDGYTF. CDR3 nucleotide sequence: TGCGCCAGCAGCGCATTCCGTCCAGGGGACGGCTACACCTTC.

This clonotype was recorded at least ten times. This chain links TRBV6-1 with TRBJ1-4; a possible D gene is TRBD1 (5 bases). With 8 bases removed from V and 7 bases from J, the gap between germline ends came to 17 bases. This CDR3 is built from 14 residues. CDR1 and CDR2 from the germline V gene are MNHNS and SASEGT. This CDR3 is CASGRPGGGEKLFF. CDR3 nucleotide sequence: TGTGCCAGCGGACGGCCGGGGGGTGGTGAAAAACTGTTTTTT.

This clonotype occurred once. With a much larger clone just one base away, this may be a read error. The chain employs TRBV11-2 and TRBJ1-4; the D is unclear. Germline-derived CDR1 and CDR2 are SGHAT and FQNNGV. The CDR3 is made up of 15 amino acids. The CDR3 protein is CACSRKELANEKLFF. CDR3 nucleotide sequence: TGTGCCTGCAGCCGTAAGGAGTTGGCTAATGAAAAACTGTTTTTT. The whole variable domain, filled in from reference TRBV11-2 and TRBJ1-4, reads EAGVAQSPRYKIIEKRQSVAFWCNPISGHATLYWYQQILGQGPKLLIQFQNNGVVDDSQLPKDRFSAERLKGVDSTLKIQPAKLEDSAVYLCACSRKELANEKLFFGSGTQLSVL.

This clonotype came up many times. J is TRBJ1-2 and V is TRBV7-9, with TRBD1 matching 10 bases. The junction had 2 bases not matched to a gene; V was cut back by 8 bases and J by 2 bases. The length of the CDR3 is 13 residues. From germline, CDR1 is SEHNR and CDR2 FQNEAQ (reference sequence). In DNA form, the CDR3 reads TGTGCCAGCGGACAGGGGGGAAACTATGGCTACACCTTC. Translation: CASGQGGNYGYTF.

This clonotype came up once. The chain joins TRBV12-3 or TRBV12-4 to TRBJ2-1; D might be TRBD1 (6 bases). Trimming took 7 bases from V and 5 from J, leaving 9 bases between them. This CDR3 comprises 12 residues. The CDR3 nucleotides read TGTGCCAGCATCGGACAGAACAATGAGCAGTTCTTC. This codes for CASIGQNNEQFF.

In its sample, this clonotype was seen many times. The gene calls are TRBV27 and TRBJ2-1; D remains unclear. Germline assignment: CDR1 MNHEY and CDR2 SMNVEV (reference sequence). CDR3 length equals 13 residues. V was clipped by 6 bases and J by 5 bases, with 11 bases between them. This CDR3 reads CASSPFGHNEQFF. The CDR3 nucleotides read TGTGCCAGCAGCCCTTTCGGCCACAATGAGCAGTTCTTC.

The V and J genes are TRBV6-2 or TRBV6-3 and TRBJ2-1; 15 bases are shared with TRBD2. The CDR3 extends over 20 amino acids. V lost 5 bases and J lost 2; bases outside the gene matches: 13. The germline CDR1 and CDR2 sequences are MNHEY and SVGEGT. The CDR3, as DNA: TGTGCCAGCAGTGAACGTCCGGGACTAGCGGGAGGCCGGGCCTACAATGAGCAGTTCTTC. Its protein product is CASSERPGLAGGRAYNEQFF.

The chain employs TRBV28 and TRBJ2-6; 7 nucleotides line up with TRBD2. The J call is uncertain, as TRBJ2-5 better fits the DNA end. The CDR3 sequence is 13 residues long. CDR1 MDHEN and CDR2 SYDVKM come from the germline V gene. The CDR3 region has the DNA TGTGCCAGCAGGGTAGCGGGTCTAGAGACCCAGTACTTC. Protein sequence: CASRVAGLETQYF.

This clonotype was recorded at least ten times. The rearrangement links TRBV25-1 to TRBJ1-1, with D possibly being TRBD1 (6 bases). From germline, CDR1 is MGHDK and CDR2 SYGVNS. CDR3 size: 15 residues. Between the trimmed V and J ends, which lost 3 bases and 5 bases, there was a span of 16 bases. The CDR3: CASSEFLQGGTEAFF. The CDR3 DNA reads TGTGCCAGCAGTGAGTTTTTACAGGGTGGGACTGAAGCTTTCTTT.

CDR3 DNA sequence: TGTGCCAGCAGCTCTAGCGGCCTCGGGACTAGCGGGAGAAATGAGCAGTTCTTC. Protein sequence: CASSSSGLGTSGRNEQFF. The V gene is TRBV7-4, the J gene TRBJ2-1; TRBD2 agrees at 14 bases. The CDR3 is made up of 18 amino acids. Germline V gene sequence: CDR1 SGHVT, CDR2 SQSDAQ. Trimming cost V 4 bases and J 7 bases; bases outside gene matches: 12.

This clonotype was seen ten or more times. In nucleotides, the CDR3 is TGCGCCAGCAGCCCTGGTGGGTACGAGCAGTACTTC. It specifies CASSPGGYEQYF. This chain links TRBV5-1 with TRBJ2-7; D not resolved. The CDR3 totals 12 residues. CDR1 and CDR2 from the germline V gene are SGHRS and YFSETQ. V lost 4 bases to trimming and J lost 4 bases, with 9 bases between them.

Many counts were recorded for this clonotype. The chain uses TRBV5-8 and TRBJ1-2, with D perhaps TRBD1 (6 bases). Germline CDR1 and CDR2: SGHTS and YDEGEE. This CDR3 region has 14 residues. V lost 4 bases to trimming and J lost 2 bases, with 12 bases between them. The CDR3 DNA is TGTGCCAGCAGCCTACTGGACAGAAACTATGGCTACACCTTC. Translating it yields CASSLLDRNYGYTF.

The chain recombines TRBV7-8 with TRBJ2-1; D is possibly TRBD2 (5 bases). Germline values: CDR1 SGHVS, CDR2 FQNEAQ. Trimming left V 1 base short and J 1 base short, with 11 bases between. The CDR3 is 16 amino acids. The CDR3 DNA reads as TGTGCCAGCAGCTTAGTGCCTAGCCCTTCCTACAATGAGCAGTTCTTC. Its protein is CASSLVPSPSYNEQFF.